Each of the 27 T cell receptor beta chains below was sequenced from the same sample in a study of blood T cell repertoires in COVID-19. Sequenced by immunoSEQ multiplex PCR; TCRdb stores in-frame clones only, minus some. The data contain around 220,000 clones, roughly 80% of them singletons. Sequenced input: peripheral blood. All receptors come from a woman of 80 years or more with active or convalescent COVID-19.

The rearrangement uses TRBV5-6 and TRBJ2-7, with D possibly matching TRBD2 (6 bases). Trimming took 7 bases from V and 1 from J, leaving 18 bases between them. Germline V gene sequence: CDR1 SGHDT, CDR2 YYEEEE. The CDR3 has 15 residues. CDR3 sequence reads: CASSILGGRSYEQYF. In DNA form, the CDR3 reads TGTGCCAGCTCCATTTTAGGTGGGAGGTCCTACGAGCAGTACTTC.

This clone has only one observation. Within the sample, other DNA sequences also encode this same CDR3. V usage is TRBV19 and J usage is TRBJ2-5, with D tentatively TRBD2 (6 bases). V was pared by 3 bases and J by 5 bases, with 10 bases between. CDR3 length: 13 amino acids. Germline values: CDR1 LNHDA, CDR2 SQIVND (reference sequence). Here the CDR3 reads CASSIGLAETQYF. DNA of the CDR3: TGTGCCAGTAGTATTGGTCTAGCGGAGACCCAGTACTTC.

CDR3 coding DNA: TGTGCCAGCAGTAAGAGGTCTGCGAACACTGAAGCTTTCTTT. This codes for CASSKRSANTEAFF. The chain couples TRBV2 to TRBJ1-1, with D unclear. The germline CDR1 and CDR2 sequences are SNHLY and FYNNEI. The CDR3 runs 14 residues. V was shortened by 5 bases and J by 1 base, with 11 bases between the two germline ends.

The V gene is TRBV5-1, the J gene TRBJ2-7; TRBD2 is a possible D gene (5 bases). Germline V gene sequence: CDR1 SGHRS, CDR2 YFSETQ. There are 14 residues in the CDR3. The ends were cut back, 1 base at V and 3 bases at J, with 11 bases in the middle. CDR3 sequence: CASSLSADYYEQYF. The DNA for the CDR3 is TGCGCCAGCAGCTTGTCGGCAGACTACTACGAGCAGTACTTC.

V is TRBV28 and J is TRBJ1-2, with D possibly TRBD1 on 5 matching bases. Per the germline V gene, CDR1 is MDHEN and CDR2 is SYDVKM. This CDR3 spans 12 amino acids. CDR3 protein: CAFGGIFGGYTF. The CDR3 DNA is TGTGCTTTCGGGGGGATTTTTGGTGGCTACACCTTC.

The chain joins TRBV28 to TRBJ1-5; 8 bases map to TRBD1. V dropped 6 bases and J dropped 3; count of bases not matched to a gene: 7. The length of the CDR3 is 15 residues. Per the germline V gene, CDR1 is MDHEN and CDR2 is SYDVKM. CDR3 in DNA: TGTGCCAGCAGCCACGGACAGGGTTTCAATCAGCCCCAGCATTTT. Its translation is CASSHGQGFNQPQHF.

The V and J genes are TRBV5-1 and TRBJ2-5; 9 bases fit TRBD2. V gave up 4 bases and J gave up 1 base; unmatched junction bases: 11. The germline V gene has CDR1 SGHRS and CDR2 YFSETQ. The CDR3 runs to 17 residues. The DNA for the CDR3 is TGCGCCAGCAGCCTGGGGCAGCTTAGCGGGGGCCAAGAGACCCAGTACTTC. Its protein is CASSLGQLSGGQETQYF.

The genes are TRBV27 and TRBJ2-1, with D possibly matching TRBD1 (5 bases). Germline V gives CDR1 MNHEY, CDR2 SMNVEV (reference sequence). The V gene lost 5 bases and the J gene lost 0 bases, with 17 bases spanning the gap. This CDR3 is built from 17 residues. The CDR3 reads CASSLPQAWSSYNEQFF. DNA for the CDR3: TGTGCCAGCAGTCTCCCACAGGCTTGGAGCTCCTACAATGAGCAGTTCTTC.

The rearrangement links TRBV5-1 to TRBJ1-6; maybe TRBD1 (6 bases). Trimming cost V 0 bases and J 9 bases, with 13 bases left between them. The CDR3 contains 15 residues. Germline loops: CDR1 SGHRS, CDR2 YFSETQ. The CDR3 bases are TGCGCCAGCAGCTTGGAAACAGGGTTAGGTTCACCCCTCCACTTT. Its translation: CASSLETGLGSPLHF.

The chain links TRBV5-4 to TRBJ2-3; D remains ambiguous. Germline assignment: CDR1 SGHNT and CDR2 YYREEE (reference sequence). The CDR3 spans 15 residues. Deletions cut 6 bases from V and 0 bases from J, with 14 bases between. For the CDR3, the DNA is TGTGCCAGCAACCCAGGTGGCTCTAGCACAGATACGCAGTATTTT. Protein product: CASNPGGSSTDTQYF.

The rearrangement links TRBV24-1 to TRBJ2-2, with TRBD1 identical over 9 bases. CDR3 length: 17 amino acids. The trim removed 5 bases at V and 1 base at J, leaving 7 bases unmatched. Germline CDR1 reads KGHDR; CDR2 reads SFDVKD. CDR3 nucleotide sequence: TGTGCCACCAGTGTTTCCCTGGGACAGGGGAACACCGGGGAGCTGTTTTTT. Translation gives CATSVSLGQGNTGELFF.

V and J are TRBV12-3 or TRBV12-4 and TRBJ2-1; a possible D gene is TRBD2 (5 bases). The CDR3 spans 13 residues. V lost 2 bases, J lost 6 bases, and 8 bases lay in between. CDR3 sequence reads: CASSLKAANEQFF. CDR3 in DNA: TGTGCCAGCAGTTTAAAAGCGGCCAATGAGCAGTTCTTC.

This chain joins TRBV5-1 and TRBJ2-1, with a possible D match to TRBD1 (6 bases). Germline CDR1 and CDR2: SGHRS and YFSETQ. V was shortened by 2 bases and J by 9 bases, with 27 bases between the two germline ends. CDR3 length equals 18 residues. The CDR3 DNA follows: TGCGCCAGCAGCTTAGGAGACAGGTTTTTACAAAGCCACAGTGAGCAGTTCTTC. Translating it yields CASSLGDRFLQSHSEQFF.

The chain carries TRBV19 and TRBJ2-2; 7 bases line up with TRBD1. V shed 6 bases and J 3 bases; nucleotides not matched to a gene: 4. Germline V lookup: CDR1 LNHDA, CDR2 SQIVND (reference sequence). The CDR3 extends over 14 amino acids. In DNA, the CDR3 is TGTGCCAGTAGAAGGGACAGTTACACCGGGGAGCTGTTTTTT. It is translated as CASRRDSYTGELFF.

This clone was found once. The chain has TRBV3-1 (or the pseudogene TRBV3-2) and TRBJ2-7; a possible D gene is TRBD2 (6 bases). Germline V lookup: CDR1 LGHDT, CDR2 YNNKEL (reference sequence). The V gene lost 6 bases and the J gene lost 2 bases, with 14 bases spanning the gap. The CDR3 runs 14 residues. This chain's CDR3 is CASRSRDSAYEQYF. For the CDR3, the DNA is TGTGCCAGCAGGAGCCGGGACTCTGCCTACGAGCAGTACTTC.

In this sample, this clone turned up once. J is TRBJ1-1 and V is TRBV2; 10 bases are shared with TRBD1. Germline trimming cut 5 bases from V and 5 bases from J; bases unmatched to any gene: 11. The CDR3 runs 16 residues. CDR1 is SNHLY, CDR2 FYNNEI, per germline. The CDR3 nucleotides read TGTGCCAGCAGTATTGGACAGGGGGTCGGTGATACTGAAGCTTTCTTT. Its protein is CASSIGQGVGDTEAFF. Filled out from reference TRBV2 and TRBJ1-1, the complete variable domain reads EPEVTQTPSHQVTQMGQEVILRCVPISNHLYFYWYRQILGQKVEFLVSFYNNEISEKSEIFDDQFSVERPDGSNFTLKIRSTKLEDSAMYFCASSIGQGVGDTEAFFGQGTRLTVV.

The gene calls are TRBV28 and TRBJ1-2; 10 nucleotides agree with TRBD1. The germline CDR1 and CDR2 sequences are MDHEN and SYDVKM. The V gene end was trimmed by 5 bases and the J gene end by 4 bases; junction bases not matched to a gene: 4. CDR3 length: 14 residues. CDR3 nucleotide sequence: TGTGCCAGCAGTCAGGGACAGGGGTCCTATGGCTACACCTTC. As protein: CASSQGQGSYGYTF.

About this clone itself: The sample carries other DNA sequences with the same CDR3. The chain combines TRBV2 with TRBJ2-7, with D tentatively TRBD1 (5 bases). Germline loops: CDR1 SNHLY, CDR2 FYNNEI. The CDR3 loop spans 12 amino acids. Trimming left V 6 bases short and J 4 bases short, with 10 bases between. The CDR3 DNA reads as TGTGCCAGCAGCCGACAGATTTACGAGCAGTACTTC. Protein: CASSRQIYEQYF.

V and J are TRBV7-8 and TRBJ2-1; 13 bases agree with TRBD2. V trimming: 2 bases; J trimming: 14 bases; junction bases outside the gene matches: 3. The CDR3 contains 13 residues. The V gene's germline CDR1 is SGHVS and CDR2 FQNEAQ. The CDR3 DNA sequence: TGTGCCAGCAGCTTACGACTAGCGGGAGGAAAGTTCTTC. Its protein product is CASSLRLAGGKFF.

V gene TRBV27 combines with J gene TRBJ2-1, with TRBD2 identical over 7 bases. This CDR3 is 15 amino acids long. V lost 6 bases, J lost 4 bases, and 9 bases stayed unmatched. Per the germline V gene, CDR1 is MNHEY and CDR2 is SMNVEV (reference sequence). The CDR3 DNA follows: TGTGCCAGCAGCGCCTTGGGGGGGGGATACAATGAGCAGTTCTTC. Amino acid sequence: CASSALGGGYNEQFF.

This chain links TRBV27 with TRBJ2-5; TRBD2 might be the D (5 bases). V shed 1 base and J shed 2 bases, with 20 bases lying between them. CDR3 length: 18 amino acids. Germline lookup yields CDR1 MNHEY and CDR2 SMNVEV (reference sequence). The CDR3 bases are TGTGCCAGCAGTTTATTCGGGGTTTCATGGAAACAACAAGAGACCCAGTACTTC. Translated, it gives CASSLFGVSWKQQETQYF.

The chain recombines TRBV12-3 or TRBV12-4 with TRBJ2-1; a possible D gene is TRBD2 (6 bases). The CDR3 is 12 residues long. The V and J ends lost 7 bases and 6 bases respectively, with 10 bases between them. The CDR3 coding sequence is TGTGCCAGCACTCGTAGCGGCAATGAGCAGTTCTTC. Residues: CASTRSGNEQFF.

This chain uses TRBV6-5 with TRBJ2-1; a possible D gene is TRBD1 (8 bases). This CDR3 has 15 residues. The V end was cut by 6 bases, the J end by 5 bases, with 17 bases between. Germline assignment: CDR1 MNHEY and CDR2 SVGAGI. For the CDR3, the DNA is TGTGCCAGCAGCGAGCAGCGGGACAGGAACAATGAGCAGTTCTTC. Translation gives CASSEQRDRNNEQFF.

This chain links TRBV23-1 with TRBJ2-2, with 10 bases aligning to TRBD1. TRBV23-1 counts as an open reading frame of uncertain function. The CDR3 is 18 residues long. V trimming: 8 bases; J trimming: 4 bases; junction bases outside the gene matches: 16. CDR3 sequence: CASLEGTGVPFGTGELFF. The CDR3 nucleotides read TGCGCCAGCTTAGAAGGGACAGGGGTCCCGTTCGGCACCGGGGAGCTGTTTTTT.

This clone was seen a few times. V is TRBV5-1 and J is TRBJ1-3; possibly TRBD1 for D (6 bases). V gave up 4 bases and J gave up 5 bases, with 10 bases separating them. CDR3 length equals 13 residues. Germline V gives CDR1 SGHRS, CDR2 YFSETQ. The CDR3: CASSEDRRNTIYF. In nucleotides, the CDR3 is TGCGCCAGCAGCGAGGACAGAAGAAACACCATATATTTT. Full variable domain (outside the CDR3, taken from reference TRBV5-1 and TRBJ1-3): KAGVTQTPRYLIKTRGQQVTLSCSPISGHRSVSWYQQTPGQGLQFLFEYFSETQRNKGNFPGRFSGRQFSNSRSEMNVSTLELGDSALYLCASSEDRRNTIYFGEGSWLTVV.

This clone was counted only a few times. V and J are TRBV3-1 (or the pseudogene TRBV3-2) and TRBJ1-1; TRBD1 might be the D (6 bases). CDR3 size: 14 residues. Germline lookup yields CDR1 LGHDT and CDR2 YNNKEL (reference sequence). V dropped 0 bases and J dropped 1 base, with 6 bases sitting between them. CDR3 coding DNA: TGTGCCAGCAGCCAAGAAGGGGGGAACACTGAAGCTTTCTTT. Protein sequence: CASSQEGGNTEAFF.

The DNA of the CDR3 is TGTGCCAGCAGCCAATGGGACAGGGGTAGTAGGAGTGAGCAGTTCTTC. This encodes CASSQWDRGSRSEQFF. This sequence joins TRBV16 and TRBJ2-1; 10 bases are a match to TRBD1. Germline CDR1 is KGHSY and CDR2 is FQNENV. Unmatched junction bases numbered 9, after V lost 1 base and J lost 9 bases. This CDR3 has 16 residues.